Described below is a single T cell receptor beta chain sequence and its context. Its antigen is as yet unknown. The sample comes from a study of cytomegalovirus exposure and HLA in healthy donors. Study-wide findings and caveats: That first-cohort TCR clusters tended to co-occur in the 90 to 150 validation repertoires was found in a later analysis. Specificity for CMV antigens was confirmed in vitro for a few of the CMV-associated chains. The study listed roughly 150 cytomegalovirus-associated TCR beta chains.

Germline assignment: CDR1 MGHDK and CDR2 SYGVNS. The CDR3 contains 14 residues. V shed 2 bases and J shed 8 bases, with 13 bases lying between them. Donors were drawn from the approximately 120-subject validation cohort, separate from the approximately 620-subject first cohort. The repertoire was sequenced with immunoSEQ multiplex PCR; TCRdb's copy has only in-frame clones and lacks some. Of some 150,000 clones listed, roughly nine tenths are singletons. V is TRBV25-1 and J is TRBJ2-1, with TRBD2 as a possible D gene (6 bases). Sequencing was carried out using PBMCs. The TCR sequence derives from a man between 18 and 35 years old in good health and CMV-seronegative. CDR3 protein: CASSETGRGYEQFF. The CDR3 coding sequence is TGTGCCAGCAGTGAAACTGGCCGGGGGTATGAGCAGTTCTTC.